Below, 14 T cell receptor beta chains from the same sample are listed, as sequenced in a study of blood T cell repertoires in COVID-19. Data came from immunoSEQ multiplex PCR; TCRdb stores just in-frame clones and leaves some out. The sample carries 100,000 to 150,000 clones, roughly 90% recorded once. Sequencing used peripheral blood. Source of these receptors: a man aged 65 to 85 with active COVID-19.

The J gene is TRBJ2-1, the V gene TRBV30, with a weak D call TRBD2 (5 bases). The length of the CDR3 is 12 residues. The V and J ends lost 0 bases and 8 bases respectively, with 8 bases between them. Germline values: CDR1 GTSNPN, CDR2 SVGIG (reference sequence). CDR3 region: CAWSVPGDEQFF. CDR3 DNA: TGTGCCTGGAGTGTACCCGGGGATGAGCAGTTCTTC.

The CDR3 DNA sequence: TGTGCCAGCTCACCTCAGGGGAACACTGAAGCTTTCTTT. It translates to CASSPQGNTEAFF. This chain links TRBV18 with TRBJ1-1; possibly TRBD1 for D (5 bases). V gave up 3 bases and J gave up 1 base, with 6 bases separating them. The CDR3 contains 13 residues. CDR1 and CDR2 (germline): KGHSH, LQKENI.

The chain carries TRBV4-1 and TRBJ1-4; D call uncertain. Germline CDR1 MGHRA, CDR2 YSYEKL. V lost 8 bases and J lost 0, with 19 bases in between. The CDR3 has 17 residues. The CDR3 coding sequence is TGCGCCAGCCGAGCCTTAGCAGGACTTGCAACTAATGAAAAACTGTTTTTT. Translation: CASRALAGLATNEKLFF.

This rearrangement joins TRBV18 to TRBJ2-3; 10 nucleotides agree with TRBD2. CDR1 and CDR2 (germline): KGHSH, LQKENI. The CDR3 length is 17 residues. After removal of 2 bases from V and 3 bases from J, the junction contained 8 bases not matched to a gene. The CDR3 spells CASSPETGTSETDTQYF. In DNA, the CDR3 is TGTGCCAGCTCACCAGAGACCGGGACTAGCGAAACAGATACGCAGTATTTT.

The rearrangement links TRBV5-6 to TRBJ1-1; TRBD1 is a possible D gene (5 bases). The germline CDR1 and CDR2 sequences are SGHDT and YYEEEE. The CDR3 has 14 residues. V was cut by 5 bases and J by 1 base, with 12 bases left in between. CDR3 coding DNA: TGTGCCAGCAGAGCCGGGACTGCGAACACTGAAGCTTTCTTT. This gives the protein CASRAGTANTEAFF.

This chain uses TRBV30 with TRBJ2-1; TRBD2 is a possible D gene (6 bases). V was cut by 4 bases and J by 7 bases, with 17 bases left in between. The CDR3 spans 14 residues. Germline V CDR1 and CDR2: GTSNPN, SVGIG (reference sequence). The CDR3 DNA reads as TGTGCCTGGACCCTGTTACGGGAGAGGAATGAGCAGTTCTTC. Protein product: CAWTLLRERNEQFF.

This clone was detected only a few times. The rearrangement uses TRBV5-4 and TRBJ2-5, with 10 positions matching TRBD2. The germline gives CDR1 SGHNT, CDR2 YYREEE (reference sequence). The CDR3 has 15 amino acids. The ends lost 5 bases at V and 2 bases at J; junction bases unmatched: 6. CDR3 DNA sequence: TGTGCCAGCAGTCAAATAGCGGGAGGTCAAGAGACCCAGTACTTC. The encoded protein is CASSQIAGGQETQYF.

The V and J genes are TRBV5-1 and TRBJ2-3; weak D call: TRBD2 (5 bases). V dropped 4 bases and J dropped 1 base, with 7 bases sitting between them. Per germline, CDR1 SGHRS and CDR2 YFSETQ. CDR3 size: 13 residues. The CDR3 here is CASSISGTDTQYF. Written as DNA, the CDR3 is TGCGCCAGCAGCATTAGCGGCACAGATACGCAGTATTTT.

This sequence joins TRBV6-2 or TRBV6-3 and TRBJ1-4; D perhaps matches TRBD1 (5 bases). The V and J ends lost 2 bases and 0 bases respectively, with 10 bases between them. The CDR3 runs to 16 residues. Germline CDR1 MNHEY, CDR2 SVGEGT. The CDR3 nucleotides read TGTGCCAGCAGTTACAGACAGCTTGCAACTAATGAAAAACTGTTTTTT. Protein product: CASSYRQLATNEKLFF.

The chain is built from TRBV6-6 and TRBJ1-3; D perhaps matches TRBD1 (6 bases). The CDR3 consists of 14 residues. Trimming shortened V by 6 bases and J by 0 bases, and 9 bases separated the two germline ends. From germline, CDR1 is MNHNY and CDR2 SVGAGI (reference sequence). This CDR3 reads CASSTGHSGNTIYF. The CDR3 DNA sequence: TGTGCCAGCAGCACGGGACACTCTGGAAACACCATATATTTT.

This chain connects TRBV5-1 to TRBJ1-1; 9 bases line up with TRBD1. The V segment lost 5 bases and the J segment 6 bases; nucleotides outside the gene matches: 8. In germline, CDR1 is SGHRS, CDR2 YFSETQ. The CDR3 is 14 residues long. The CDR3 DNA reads TGCGCCAGCAGTTATGGACAGGGGAGCTCTGAAGCTTTCTTT. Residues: CASSYGQGSSEAFF.

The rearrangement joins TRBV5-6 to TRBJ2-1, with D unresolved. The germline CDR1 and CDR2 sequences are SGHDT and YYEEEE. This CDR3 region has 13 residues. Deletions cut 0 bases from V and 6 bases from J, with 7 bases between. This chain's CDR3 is CASSLVLFNEQFF. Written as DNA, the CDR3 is TGTGCCAGCAGCTTGGTATTGTTCAATGAGCAGTTCTTC.

This CDR3 is CASSLKNRKTDGELFF. CDR3 nucleotide sequence: TGTGCCAGCAGCTTAAAAAACAGGAAGACGGACGGGGAGCTGTTTTTT. V is TRBV5-4 and J is TRBJ2-2; perhaps TRBD1 as D (5 bases). Germline values: CDR1 SGHNT, CDR2 YYREEE (reference sequence). Trimming cost V 2 bases and J 7 bases, with 18 bases left between them. This CDR3 has 16 residues.

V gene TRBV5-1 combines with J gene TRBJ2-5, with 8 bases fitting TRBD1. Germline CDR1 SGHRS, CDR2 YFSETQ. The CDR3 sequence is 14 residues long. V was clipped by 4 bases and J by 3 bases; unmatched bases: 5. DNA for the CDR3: TGCGCCAGCAGCCCCCCGGACAGGGAAGAGACCCAGTACTTC. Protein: CASSPPDREETQYF.